What follows are 8 T cell receptor beta chains derived from one specimen sequenced in a study of low-dose radiotherapy and immunotherapy resistance in tumors. Time point defined: before trial treatment. TRAV- and TRBV-specific primers primed first-strand cDNA, covering alpha and beta chains. It was with a constant-region primer and a V-primer adapter that TCRs were amplified over approximately 20 PCR cycles. TCRdb re-analysed the reads in MiXCR, keeping a single row per CDR3 protein. The sample has tens of thousands of distinct CDR3 sequences, about a sixth seen once; the top ten hold about 2.8%. This specimen consisted of PBMCs, obtained before treatment. The origin of the receptors is a male donor with prostate cancer.

This clonotype occurred many times. The V call is TRBV6-6, the J call TRBJ2-5; 8 bases match TRBD2. V trimming: 0 bases; J trimming: 5 bases; junction bases outside the gene matches: 11. This CDR3 is 17 amino acids long. Germline V gives CDR1 MNHNY, CDR2 SVGAGI (reference sequence). The CDR3 protein is CASSYSSFTGGVETQYF. CDR3 sequence (DNA): TGTGCCAGCAGTTACTCGAGCTTTACGGGGGGGGTGGAGACCCAGTACTTC.

This clonotype was found many times. This rearrangement joins TRBV9 to TRBJ2-7; TRBD2 might be the D (5 bases). From germline, CDR1 is SGDLS and CDR2 YYNGEE. CDR3 length: 14 amino acids. Between the trimmed V and J ends, which lost 0 bases and 2 bases, there was a span of 9 bases. Written as DNA, the CDR3 is TGTGCCAGCAGCGTAGGAGGGTTGCCCTACGAGCAGTACTTC. Translating it yields CASSVGGLPYEQYF.

This clonotype was seen many times. Here the CDR3 DNA reads TGTGCCAGCAGCTCCTCGGGCAATCAGCCCCAGCATTTT. This translates into CASSSSGNQPQHF. The chain combines TRBV7-9 with TRBJ1-5; no definite D call. Germline lookup yields CDR1 SEHNR and CDR2 FQNEAQ (reference sequence). V shed 4 bases and J shed 2 bases, with 6 bases lying between them. The CDR3 has 13 residues.

The chain joins TRBV20-1 to TRBJ2-7; TRBD2 matches at 8 bases. V shed 6 bases, J shed 0 bases, and the junction held 4 bases outside the gene matches. Germline V lookup: CDR1 DFQATT, CDR2 SNEGSKA (reference sequence). The CDR3 runs to 13 residues. The CDR3 nucleotides are TGCAGTGCCGGGACTAGATCCTCCTACGAGCAGTACTTC. Its protein product is CSAGTRSSYEQYF.

This clonotype has a single count. A read error is likely here: a far larger clone is one base away. The chain joins TRBV7-4 to TRBJ2-2; D gene uncertain. Germline CDR1 and CDR2: SGHVT and SQSDAQ. Trimming took off 9 bases at V and 4 bases at J, with 12 bases between the two ends. There are 13 residues in the CDR3. The CDR3 sequence is CASKAQSTGELFF. CDR3 nucleotides: TGTGCCAGTAAGGCACAGTCCACCGGGGAGCTGTTTTTT.

This clonotype was recorded at least ten times. The V gene is TRBV14, the J gene TRBJ2-7, with a weak D call TRBD2 (6 bases). The length of the CDR3 is 12 residues. V dropped 4 bases and J dropped 5 bases, with 9 bases sitting between them. The V gene's germline CDR1 is SGHDN and CDR2 FVKESK. As DNA, the CDR3 is TGTGCCAGCAGCCCCTGGGGGGACGAGCAGTACTTC. It is translated as CASSPWGDEQYF.

A word on this clonotype: A much larger clone lies a single base off, so this may be a read error. V is TRBV10-1 and J is TRBJ1-1, with a possible D match to TRBD1 (6 bases). Germline assignment: CDR1 WNHNN and CDR2 SYGVQD (reference sequence). V was cut by 6 bases and J by 4 bases, with 24 bases left in between. This CDR3 is 17 amino acids long. For the CDR3, the DNA is TGCGCCAGCAGGAGGGGGACGACGGGGGTGTGGGTCACTGAAGCTTTCTTT. This gives the protein CASRRGTTGVWVTEAFF.

This chain joins TRBV6-2 or TRBV6-3 and TRBJ1-1; tentative D call: TRBD1 (5 bases). Germline assignment: CDR1 MNHEY and CDR2 SVGEGT. The CDR3 length is 14 residues. Trimming took 5 bases from V and 3 from J, leaving 13 bases between them. The CDR3, as DNA: TGTGCCAGCAGTGAATGGGGGGAGGACACTGAAGCTTTCTTT. Encoded protein: CASSEWGEDTEAFF.